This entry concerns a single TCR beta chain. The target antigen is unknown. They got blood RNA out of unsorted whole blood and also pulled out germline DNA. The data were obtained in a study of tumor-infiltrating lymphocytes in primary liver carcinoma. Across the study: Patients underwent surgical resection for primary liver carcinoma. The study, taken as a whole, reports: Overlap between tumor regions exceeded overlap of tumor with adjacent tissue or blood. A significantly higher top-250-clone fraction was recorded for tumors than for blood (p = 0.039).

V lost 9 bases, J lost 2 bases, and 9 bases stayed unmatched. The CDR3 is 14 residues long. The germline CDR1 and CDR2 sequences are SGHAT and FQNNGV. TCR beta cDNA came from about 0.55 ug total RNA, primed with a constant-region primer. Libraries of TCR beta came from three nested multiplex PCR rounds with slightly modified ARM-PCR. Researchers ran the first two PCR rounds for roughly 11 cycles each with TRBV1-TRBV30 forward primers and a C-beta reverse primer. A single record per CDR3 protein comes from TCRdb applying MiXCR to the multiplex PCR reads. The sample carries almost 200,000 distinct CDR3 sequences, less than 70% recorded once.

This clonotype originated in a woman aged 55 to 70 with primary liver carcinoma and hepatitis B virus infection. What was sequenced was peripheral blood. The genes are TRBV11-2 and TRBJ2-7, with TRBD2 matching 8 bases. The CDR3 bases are TGTGCCAGTAGCCAGCGGGGGAGGGCCTACGAGCAGTACTTC. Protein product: CASSQRGRAYEQYF.